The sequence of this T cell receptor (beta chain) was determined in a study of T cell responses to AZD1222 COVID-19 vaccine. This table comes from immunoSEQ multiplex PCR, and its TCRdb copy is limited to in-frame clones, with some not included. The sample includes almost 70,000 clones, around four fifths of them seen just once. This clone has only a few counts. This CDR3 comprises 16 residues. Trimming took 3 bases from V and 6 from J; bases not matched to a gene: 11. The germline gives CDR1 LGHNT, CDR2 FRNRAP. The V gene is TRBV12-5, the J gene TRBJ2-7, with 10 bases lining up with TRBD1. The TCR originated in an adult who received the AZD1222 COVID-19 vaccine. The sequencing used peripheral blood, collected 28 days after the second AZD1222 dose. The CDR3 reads CASGLPPGQGMGEQYF. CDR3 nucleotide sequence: TGTGCTAGTGGTTTACCTCCGGGACAGGGGATGGGCGAGCAGTACTTC. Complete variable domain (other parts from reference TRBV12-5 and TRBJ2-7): DARVTQTPRHKVTEMGQEVTMRCQPILGHNTVFWYRQTMMQGLELLAYFRNRAPLDDSGMPKDRFSAEMPDATLATLKIQPSEPRDSAVYFCASGLPPGQGMGEQYFGPGTRLTVT.